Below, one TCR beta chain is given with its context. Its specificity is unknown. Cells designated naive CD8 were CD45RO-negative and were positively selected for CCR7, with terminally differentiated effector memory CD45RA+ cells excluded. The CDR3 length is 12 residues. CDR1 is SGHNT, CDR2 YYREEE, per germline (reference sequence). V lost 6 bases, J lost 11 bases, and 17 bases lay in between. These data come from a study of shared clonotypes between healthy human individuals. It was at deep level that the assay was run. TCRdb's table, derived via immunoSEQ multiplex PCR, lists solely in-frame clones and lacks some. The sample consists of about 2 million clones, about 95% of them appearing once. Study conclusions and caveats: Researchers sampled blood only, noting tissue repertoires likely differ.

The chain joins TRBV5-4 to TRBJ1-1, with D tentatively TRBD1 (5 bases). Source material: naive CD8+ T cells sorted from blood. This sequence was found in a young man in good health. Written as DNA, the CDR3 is TGTGCCAGCACCTTAACTGGGGCGGATGCTTTCTTT. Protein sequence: CASTLTGADAFF. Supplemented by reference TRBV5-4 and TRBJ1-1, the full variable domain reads ETGVTQSPTHLIKTRGQQVTLRCSSQSGHNTVSWYQQALGQGPQFIFQYYREEENGRGNFPPRFSGLQFPNYSSELNVNALELDDSALYLCASTLTGADAFFGQGTRLTVV.